This T cell receptor beta chain was identified in a study of blood T cell repertoires in COVID-19. Sequenced by immunoSEQ multiplex PCR; TCRdb stores in-frame clones only, minus some. The sample lists about 63,000 clones, approximately 88% occurring once. The TCR comes from a human donor in a cohort sampled during active COVID-19. Sequenced: peripheral blood.

CDR3 DNA: TGTGCCAGCAGCTTGTTCGGGGGAGTTAGCGGGGAGCTGTTTTTT. Translating gives CASSLFGGVSGELFF. The chain joins TRBV11-2 to TRBJ2-2, with a weak D call TRBD2 (6 bases). Germline V gene lookup returns CDR1 SGHAT and CDR2 FQNNGV. V was trimmed by 3 bases and J by 7 bases, leaving 15 bases between them. CDR3 size: 15 residues.